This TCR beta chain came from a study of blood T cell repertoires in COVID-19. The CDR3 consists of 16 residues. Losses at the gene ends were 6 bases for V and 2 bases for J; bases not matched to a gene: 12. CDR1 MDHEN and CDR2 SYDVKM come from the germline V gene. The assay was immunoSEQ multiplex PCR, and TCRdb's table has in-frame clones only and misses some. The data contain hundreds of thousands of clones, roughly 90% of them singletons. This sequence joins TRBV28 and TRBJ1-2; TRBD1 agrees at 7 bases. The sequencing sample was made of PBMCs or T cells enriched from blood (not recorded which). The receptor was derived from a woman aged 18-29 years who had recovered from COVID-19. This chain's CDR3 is CASRSQTGAVNYGYTF. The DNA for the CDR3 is TGTGCCAGCAGGTCACAAACAGGGGCGGTGAACTATGGCTACACCTTC.